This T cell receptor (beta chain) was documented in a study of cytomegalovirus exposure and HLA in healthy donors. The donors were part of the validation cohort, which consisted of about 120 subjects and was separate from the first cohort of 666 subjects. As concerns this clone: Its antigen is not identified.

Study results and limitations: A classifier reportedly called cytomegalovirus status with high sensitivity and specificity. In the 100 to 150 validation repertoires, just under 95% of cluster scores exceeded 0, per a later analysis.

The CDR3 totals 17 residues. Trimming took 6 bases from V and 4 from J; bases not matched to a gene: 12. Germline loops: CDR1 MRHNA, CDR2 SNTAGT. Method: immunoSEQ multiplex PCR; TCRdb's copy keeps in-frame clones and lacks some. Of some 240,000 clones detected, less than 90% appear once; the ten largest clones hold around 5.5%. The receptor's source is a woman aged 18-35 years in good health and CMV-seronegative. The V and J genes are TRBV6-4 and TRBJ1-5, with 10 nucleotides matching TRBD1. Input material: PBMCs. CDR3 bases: TGTGCCAGCAGAGGGGGAGACAGGGGGCTATTGAATCAGCCCCAGCATTTT. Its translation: CASRGGDRGLLNQPQHF.